Listed below are T cell receptor beta chains from one sample, sequenced in a study of cytomegalovirus exposure and HLA in healthy donors. Clones were read by immunoSEQ multiplex PCR, and TCRdb kept only the in-frame ones, dropping some. The sample carries about 120,000 clones, roughly 80% recorded once. Sequencing used PBMCs. The receptors here all came from a young man in good health and CMV-seronegative. Both conserved end residues are part of each CDR3. D genes are given only for firm matches. The listing skips clone size in some rows; elsewhere it reads once, few, many or a size class.

cdr3_aa cdr3_nt clone_size d_call v_call cdr3_length j_call
CASRDRGDSPLHF TGCGCCAGCAGGGACAGGGGTGATTCACCCCTCCACTTT - TRBD1 TRBV4-3 13 TRBJ1-6
CASSGWTENLQETQYF TGCGCCAGCAGTGGATGGACAGAGAACCTGCAAGAGACCCAGTACTTC - - TRBV4-1 16 TRBJ2-5
CARSLTGRGNQPQHF TGCGCCAGAAGTTTAACCGGCCGGGGGAATCAGCCCCAGCATTTT - - TRBV5-1 15 TRBJ1-5
CASSLGGGNSGNTIYF TGTGCCAGCAGCTTAGGTGGGGGCAACTCTGGAAACACCATATATTTT - - TRBV7-2 16 TRBJ1-3
CASSPWDRVYNEQFF TGTGCCAGCAGCCCTTGGGACAGGGTGTACAATGAGCAGTTCTTC - TRBD1 TRBV14 15 TRBJ2-1
CASSLGQGDVNEQFF TGTGCCAGCAGTCTTGGACAGGGGGATGTCAATGAGCAGTTCTTC - TRBD1 TRBV6-6 15 TRBJ2-1
CASSLTGTGSTGELFF TGTGCCAGCAGCTTAACCGGGACAGGGAGCACCGGGGAGCTGTTTTTT - TRBD1 TRBV11-3 16 TRBJ2-2
CATSPAEGTEAFF TGTGCCACCTCGCCCGCTGAGGGCACTGAAGCTTTCTTT - - TRBV2 13 TRBJ1-1
CASSRIGQGTETQYF TGTGCCAGCAGCCGAATAGGACAGGGGACAGAGACCCAGTACTTC - TRBD1 TRBV7-9 15 TRBJ2-5
CASMETGNYGYTF TGTGCCAGCATGGAGACTGGCAACTATGGCTACACCTTC - - TRBV6-5 13 TRBJ1-2
CAWSSAMWRRDRGRSTEAFF TGTGCCTGGAGTTCCGCTATGTGGAGGCGGGACAGGGGAAGAAGCACTGAAGCTTTCTTT few TRBD1 TRBV30 20 TRBJ1-1
CASSVGAGFQFF TGTGCCAGCAGCGTAGGGGCGGGGTTCCAGTTCTTC - - TRBV9 12 TRBJ2-1
CASSIPGQGGGTEAFF TGTGCCAGCAGTATCCCGGGACAGGGGGGAGGCACTGAAGCTTTCTTT once TRBD1 TRBV28 16 TRBJ1-1
CAISTGTTEAFF TGTGCCATCTCGACAGGGACCACTGAAGCTTTCTTT - TRBD1 TRBV2 12 TRBJ1-1
CASSSDRYSNQPQHF TGTGCCAGCAGTTCGGACAGGTATAGCAATCAGCCCCAGCATTTT - TRBD1 TRBV27 15 TRBJ1-5
CASSGQTNTEAFF TGTGCCAGCAGTGGACAGACGAACACTGAAGCTTTCTTT once - TRBV2 13 TRBJ1-1
CASSREYNEQFF TGTGCCAGCAGCCGAGAATACAATGAGCAGTTCTTC - - TRBV7-2 12 TRBJ2-1
CASSQLRTRGQGQYF TGCGCCAGCAGCCAGCTCCGAACGAGGGGGCAGGGGCAGTACTTC - TRBD1 TRBV4-3 15 TRBJ2-7